Listed below are T cell receptor beta chains from one sample, sequenced in a study of radiation and T cells in renal cell carcinoma. Here immunoSEQ multiplex PCR was the method, and the copy in TCRdb shows in-frame clones only, minus some. Altogether around 45,000 clones are present, about 82% being singletons, with the ten largest covering 25% to 35%. Material: blood, obtained from a patient whose treatment included radiotherapy and nephrectomy. Receptor source: a woman aged 70 to 79 with renal cell carcinoma. CDR3s include the opening cysteine and the closing phenylalanine or tryptophan. The order of the fields is J gene, V gene, D gene, clone size, CDR3 protein, CDR3 DNA. A D gene is named only where the DNA matches it firmly. Not all rows give a size; the values are once, few, many and, for expanded clones, a class.

TRBJ2-1,TRBV6-6,NA,NA,CASSYVSGSYNEQFF,TGTGCCAGCAGTTACGTTAGCGGCTCCTACAATGAGCAGTTCTTC
TRBJ2-1,TRBV19,NA,NA,CASSIPSGRGESEQFF,TGTGCCAGTAGTATTCCCTCGGGACGGGGTGAAAGTGAGCAGTTCTTC
TRBJ1-1,TRBV7-9,NA,NA,CASSSGGTEAFF,TGTGCCAGCAGCTCGGGCGGCACTGAAGCTTTCTTT
TRBJ1-2,TRBV2,NA,NA,CASTPEVYGYTF,TGTGCCAGCACCCCGGAAGTATATGGCTACACCTTC
TRBJ1-2,TRBV27,NA,NA,CASSYNRDLYGYTF,TGTGCCAGCAGTTATAACAGGGACCTCTATGGCTACACCTTC
TRBJ1-2,TRBV7-6,NA,NA,CASSLASGDYGYTF,TGTGCCAGCAGCTTAGCATCAGGGGACTATGGCTACACCTTC
TRBJ2-3,TRBV7-6,TRBD1,few,CASSLVPRQGGTDTQYF,TGTGCCAGCAGCTTAGTGCCCCGACAGGGGGGCACAGATACGCAGTATTTT
TRBJ2-4,TRBV9,NA,NA,CASSVRGDLAKNIQYF,TGTGCCAGCAGCGTCCGGGGAGATCTAGCCAAAAACATTCAGTACTTC
TRBJ1-1,TRBV19,NA,NA,CASSIGGASTEAFF,TGTGCCAGTAGTATAGGAGGGGCCAGCACTGAAGCTTTCTTT
TRBJ2-2,TRBV18,NA,once,CASSPPGDTGELFF,TGTGCCAGCTCACCACCAGGAGACACCGGGGAGCTGTTTTTT
TRBJ2-2,TRBV4-3,NA,NA,CASSHGTGAGELFF,TGCGCCAGCAGCCATGGGACGGGCGCCGGGGAGCTGTTTTTT
TRBJ2-7,TRBV7-6,NA,few,CASSLGTYYEQYF,TGTGCCAGCAGCCTCGGGACTTACTACGAGCAGTACTTC
TRBJ1-1,TRBV10-3,NA,NA,CAISESTRGNTEAFF,TGTGCCATCAGTGAGTCGACTCGGGGGAACACTGAAGCTTTCTTT
TRBJ1-6,TRBV2,TRBD1,NA,CASSGDRGRSPLHF,TGTGCCAGCAGTGGGGACAGGGGTCGTTCACCCCTCCACTTT
TRBJ2-5,TRBV19,TRBD1,NA,CATEATGAETQYF,TGTGCCACCGAGGCTACAGGGGCAGAGACCCAGTACTTC
TRBJ2-1,TRBV6-5,NA,once,CASSSGAGYNEQFF,TGTGCCAGCAGTTCGGGTGCAGGCTACAATGAGCAGTTCTTC
TRBJ2-4,TRBV9,NA,NA,CASSSWDDDFGNIQYF,TGTGCCAGCAGCTCCTGGGACGATGATTTTGGAAACATTCAGTACTTC
TRBJ1-4,TRBV7-2,NA,NA,CASSLNGDPGEKLFF,TGTGCCAGCAGCTTAAATGGGGACCCTGGGGAAAAACTGTTTTTT
TRBJ2-5,TRBV2,TRBD1,NA,CASSEGQGGQETQYF,TGTGCCAGCAGTGAGGGACAGGGGGGCCAAGAGACCCAGTACTTC
TRBJ2-3,TRBV9,NA,NA,CASSVGVAGTDTQYF,TGTGCCAGCAGCGTAGGGGTAGCGGGCACAGATACGCAGTATTTT
TRBJ2-7,TRBV7-2,NA,NA,CASSLAVNSYEQYF,TGTGCCAGCAGCTTAGCAGTGAACTCCTACGAGCAGTACTTC
TRBJ1-5,TRBV11-2,NA,NA,CASSLDRADQPQHF,TGTGCCAGCAGCTTAGATCGGGCTGATCAGCCCCAGCATTTT
TRBJ2-6,TRBV19,NA,once,CASRRESGANVLTF,TGTGCCAGTAGGAGAGAATCTGGGGCCAACGTCCTGACTTTC
TRBJ2-2,TRBV19,NA,NA,CASNERSGELFF,TGTGCCAGTAACGAGAGATCCGGGGAGCTGTTTTTT
TRBJ1-1,TRBV6-5,NA,NA,CASRSQGTEAFF,TGTGCCAGCAGGAGCCAAGGCACTGAAGCTTTCTTT
TRBJ1-4,TRBV19,NA,NA,CASSIGGGAEKLFF,TGTGCCAGTAGTATAGGGGGGGGAGCGGAAAAACTGTTTTTT
TRBJ2-2,TRBV7-6,NA,NA,CASSLWDTNTGELFF,TGTGCCAGCAGCCTGTGGGACACGAACACCGGGGAGCTGTTTTTT
TRBJ1-1,TRBV7-2,TRBD1,few,CASRKQGYTEAFF,TGTGCCAGCAGAAAACAGGGGTACACTGAAGCTTTCTTT
TRBJ1-3,TRBV29-1,NA,once,CSVEDRWTTGNTIYF,TGCAGCGTTGAAGATAGGTGGACAACTGGAAACACCATATATTTT
TRBJ2-1,TRBV19,TRBD2,NA,CASSIASGTHMGNEQFF,TGTGCCAGTAGTATAGCTAGCGGGACTCATATGGGGAATGAGCAGTTCTTC
TRBJ1-4,TRBV4-1,TRBD1,large,CASSQGGQAGEKLFF,TGCGCCAGCAGCCAAGGGGGACAGGCGGGCGAAAAACTGTTTTTT
TRBJ1-2,TRBV7-9,NA,NA,CASSSLDTDYGYTF,TGTGCCAGCAGCTCGCTGGACACAGACTATGGCTACACCTTC
TRBJ1-4,TRBV27,TRBD1,NA,CASSRQGVLGEKLFF,TGTGCCAGCAGCAGACAGGGGGTCCTGGGTGAAAAACTGTTTTTT
TRBJ1-2,TRBV18,NA,NA,CASSLSGGGTNYGYTF,TGTGCCAGCTCACTGTCTGGAGGGGGTACTAACTATGGCTACACCTTC
TRBJ2-5,TRBV11-2,TRBD2,NA,CASSFSGAETQYF,TGTGCCAGCAGCTTTAGCGGGGCGGAGACCCAGTACTTC
TRBJ1-1,TRBV5-4,NA,NA,CASSLDRANTEAFF,TGTGCCAGCAGCTTGGACAGGGCGAACACTGAAGCTTTCTTT
TRBJ2-3,TRBV5-1,TRBD2,NA,CASSPLTSGSRERDTQYF,TGCGCCAGCAGCCCCCTGACTAGCGGGAGCAGGGAGAGAGATACGCAGTATTTT
TRBJ2-7,TRBV7-8,NA,few,CASSFSGPNPYEQYF,TGTGCCAGCAGCTTTTCCGGGCCTAACCCTTACGAGCAGTACTTC
TRBJ2-2,TRBV29-1,TRBD1,NA,CSVTGRAGELFF,TGCAGCGTGACAGGGCGGGCCGGGGAGCTGTTTTTT
TRBJ2-1,TRBV10-3,TRBD2,NA,CAITRLAGGLDEQFF,TGTGCCATCACCCGACTAGCGGGAGGTCTGGATGAGCAGTTCTTC
TRBJ2-1,TRBV2,NA,NA,CASSLNRDNEQFF,TGTGCCAGCAGTTTAAACCGGGATAATGAGCAGTTCTTC
TRBJ1-2,TRBV6-6,NA,NA,CASSSPGTTGPYGYTF,TGTGCCAGCAGTAGCCCCGGGACAACTGGGCCCTATGGCTACACCTTC
TRBJ2-1,TRBV9,TRBD2,once,CASSVPKASGRPDEQFF,TGTGCCAGCAGCGTACCCAAGGCTAGCGGGAGACCGGATGAGCAGTTCTTC
TRBJ1-2,TRBV6-1,NA,NA,CASSPQGDGYTF,TGTGCCAGCAGTCCACAGGGAGATGGCTACACCTTC
TRBJ2-5,TRBV19,NA,NA,CASSAQGRGVATQYF,TGTGCCAGTAGTGCACAGGGTCGGGGCGTTGCGACCCAGTACTTC
TRBJ2-7,TRBV30,NA,NA,CAWSVTSYEQYF,TGTGCCTGGAGTGTGACTTCCTACGAGCAGTACTTC
TRBJ1-2,TRBV5-6,NA,NA,CASSRQDGSDGYTF,TGTGCCAGCAGCCGTCAGGACGGGTCCGATGGCTACACCTTC
TRBJ2-5,TRBV9,TRBD2,NA,CASSVQGAGGVETQYF,TGTGCCAGCAGCGTACAGGGAGCGGGGGGGGTCGAGACCCAGTACTTC
TRBJ1-5,TRBV19,NA,NA,CASMFNPGTSNQPQHF,TGTGCCAGTATGTTCAACCCAGGGACTAGCAATCAGCCCCAGCATTTT
TRBJ1-2,TRBV2,NA,NA,CASSEPQRGGWGNYGYTF,TGTGCCAGCAGTGAACCCCAACGCGGGGGATGGGGTAACTATGGCTACACCTTC
TRBJ2-3,TRBV5-1,NA,NA,CASSLPNTDTQYF,TGCGCCAGCAGCTTGCCCAACACAGATACGCAGTATTTT
TRBJ1-1,TRBV6-7,NA,few,CASSWDSNTEAFF,TGTGCCAGCAGTTGGGATTCGAACACTGAAGCTTTCTTT